This T cell receptor (beta chain) was sequenced during a study of cytomegalovirus exposure and HLA in healthy donors. The PCR made use of 60 Vbeta and 13 Jbeta primers. Data came from immunoSEQ multiplex PCR; TCRdb stores just in-frame clones and leaves some out. The sample yields approximately 190,000 clones, 77% seen once. The CDR3 length is 16 residues. V gave up 0 bases and J gave up 8 bases; unmatched junction bases: 12. CDR1 is SGHDT, CDR2 YYEEEE, per germline. A remark on this clone: Its antigen remains unidentified.

Study-level results: Equally common other TCR beta chains were less clonally expanded than HLA-associated ones, a later analysis found. HLA alleles were associated with 15,000 to 20,000 TCR beta sequences in a later analysis at 0.05 false discovery rate. The study had only CMV serostatus as immune exposure information.

The sample comprised PBMCs. This chain joins TRBV5-6 and TRBJ2-3; 7 nucleotides match TRBD1. This TCR was recovered from a woman in her 30s in good health and CMV-seropositive. In nucleotides, the CDR3 is TGTGCCAGCAGCTTGGGACAGGGAGAGGTCAGGGGTACGCAGTATTTT. Encoded protein: CASSLGQGEVRGTQYF.